This TCR beta chain stems from a study of T cell responses to AZD1222 COVID-19 vaccine. Data came from immunoSEQ multiplex PCR; TCRdb stores just in-frame clones and leaves some out. The sample lists over 65,000 clones, 88% seen once, with about 7% in the top ten. Second doses were pooled across both intervals (about 4 or about 12 weeks). Germline V gives CDR1 LNHDA, CDR2 SQIVND (reference sequence). The CDR3 runs to 13 residues. Trimming stripped 7 bases from V and 14 bases from J, with 18 bases between. The table lists this clone with a few counts. Its target is unknown. Overall study results and limits: In the spike-specific TCR repertoire, nearly half reportedly target unmutated variant regions. Spike-specific TCR repertoires showed rising breadth and depth after two AZD1222 doses. Donors skewed white British and female; clonal diversity was possibly underestimated.

Material: peripheral blood, obtained 28 days after the second AZD1222 dose. This TCR was sampled from an adult who received the AZD1222 COVID-19 vaccine. The chain combines TRBV19 with TRBJ1-6; weak D call: TRBD1 (6 bases). The CDR3 loop reads CASNREQGSTLHF. CDR3 DNA: TGTGCCAGTAATCGGGAACAGGGATCCACCCTCCACTTT.